This is a list of T cell receptor beta chains from one sample in a study of response to subunit inactivated influenza vaccine. TCRdb reprocessed the RT-PCR reads via MiXCR and lists one record per CDR3 protein. The data contain some 500,000 distinct CDR3 sequences, under 15% of them singletons. The source material was PBMCs from blood, sampled roughly 46 days after vaccination. These receptors all stem from a man aged 45-65 years who received an inactivated influenza vaccine. The CDR3 runs from the conserved cysteine through the conserved F or W. The order of the fields is clone size, D gene, J gene, V gene, CDR3 protein, CDR3 DNA. The D gene is left open where the match is weak. Clone size is stated in some rows and not others, as once, few, many or a class when expanded.

NA,NA,TRBJ2-5,TRBV18,CASSLSRTDQETQYF,TGTGCCAGCTCACTTTCTCGGACGGATCAAGAGACCCAGTACTTC
many,NA,TRBJ2-1,TRBV14,CASSRDHPSWEQYNEQFF,TGTGCCAGCAGCCGCGACCATCCTAGTTGGGAGCAGTACAATGAGCAGTTCTTC
NA,NA,TRBJ2-7,TRBV9,CASSALLNPQVPYEQYF,TGTGCCAGCAGCGCTTTACTAAACCCCCAAGTCCCCTACGAGCAGTACTTC
few,NA,TRBJ2-2,TRBV20-1,CSASSPRGTGELFF,TGCAGTGCTAGTAGCCCCCGGGGGACCGGGGAGCTGTTTTTT
few,TRBD2,TRBJ2-7,TRBV6-1,CASTGTSGRPYEQYF,TGTGCCAGCACTGGGACTAGCGGGCGACCCTACGAGCAGTACTTC
NA,TRBD2,TRBJ2-1,TRBV5-6,CASGTSGTIYNEQFF,TGTGCCAGCGGCACTAGCGGGACAATCTACAATGAGCAGTTCTTC
many,NA,TRBJ1-5,TRBV12-3/TRBV12-4,CASSYGQNNQPQHF,TGTGCCAGCAGCTACGGACAGAATAATCAGCCCCAGCATTTT
many,TRBD1,TRBJ1-6,TRBV7-2,CASSLGPGGSPLHF,TGTGCCAGCAGCTTAGGTCCAGGGGGTTCACCCCTCCACTTT
NA,TRBD1,TRBJ1-5,TRBV12-3/TRBV12-4,CASSSRQGWDQPQHF,TGTGCCAGCAGTTCCCGACAGGGGTGGGATCAGCCCCAGCATTTT
NA,TRBD2,TRBJ2-7,TRBV28,CASRKREVQYEQYF,TGTGCCAGCAGGAAGCGGGAGGTTCAGTACGAGCAGTACTTC
NA,NA,TRBJ2-7,TRBV13,CASSPTSFDYEQYF,TGTGCCAGCAGCCCAACCAGCTTTGACTACGAGCAGTACTTC
NA,TRBD2,TRBJ2-2,TRBV12-3/TRBV12-4,CASSPGSGAAGTGELFF,TGTGCCAGCAGCCCCGGTAGCGGGGCCGCGGGCACCGGGGAGCTGTTTTTT
NA,NA,TRBJ2-7,TRBV29-1,CSVKGDGSSYEQYF,TGCAGCGTTAAAGGGGACGGGAGCTCCTACGAGCAGTACTTC
few,TRBD2,TRBJ2-3,TRBV5-1,CASSYILAGGSADTQYF,TGCGCCAGCAGCTACATACTAGCGGGAGGTTCCGCAGATACGCAGTATTTT
many,NA,TRBJ2-3,TRBV20-1,CSARDPRRAGDTQYF,TGCAGTGCTAGAGATCCGCGAAGGGCCGGAGATACGCAGTATTTT